What follows are 19 T cell receptor beta chains derived from one specimen sequenced in a study of T cell changes during pregnancy in multiple sclerosis. TCRdb keeps only in-frame clones here, not all; method: immunoSEQ multiplex PCR. This table has tens of thousands of clones, about 87% appearing once. This specimen was CD4+ T cells from peripheral blood mononuclear cells, taken in the second trimester of pregnancy. Receptors originate from a female donor with multiple sclerosis, enrolled in a pregnancy study.

This chain uses TRBV5-3 with TRBJ2-5, with 13 bases lining up with TRBD2. TRBV5-3 counts as an open reading frame of uncertain function. The CDR3 contains 16 residues. V trimming: 4 bases; J trimming: 4 bases; junction bases outside the gene matches: 7. This CDR3 reads CARSPGLAGVPETQYF. CDR3 sequence (DNA): TGTGCCAGAAGCCCTGGACTAGCGGGAGTCCCAGAGACCCAGTACTTC.

The chain joins TRBV2 to TRBJ2-1, with TRBD2 identical over 7 bases. Per the germline V gene, CDR1 is SNHLY and CDR2 is FYNNEI. V dropped 5 bases and J dropped 4; count of bases not matched to a gene: 11. This CDR3 has 16 residues. The CDR3 sequence: CASSRDYSYTYNEQFF. The CDR3 DNA is TGTGCCAGCAGTCGGGACTACTCCTACACGTACAATGAGCAGTTCTTC.

The rearrangement uses TRBV7-8 and TRBJ1-5, with D possibly TRBD1 on 5 matching bases. With 1 base removed from V and 1 base from J, the gap between germline ends came to 11 bases. CDR3 length equals 16 residues. Germline CDR1 reads SGHVS; CDR2 reads FQNEAQ. CDR3 DNA: TGTGCCAGCAGCTTAGGGCAGGGTGTGAGCAATCAGCCCCAGCATTTT. The encoded protein is CASSLGQGVSNQPQHF.

V gene TRBV9 combines with J gene TRBJ2-7; TRBD2 aligns across 8 bases. CDR1 is SGDLS and CDR2 is YYNGEE in the germline V gene. There are 15 residues in the CDR3. The V gene end was trimmed by 6 bases and the J gene end by 2 bases; junction bases not matched to a gene: 10. The CDR3 DNA reads as TGTGCCAGCACCAAAAGCTCGGGAGGGCCCTACGAGCAGTACTTC. Encoded protein: CASTKSSGGPYEQYF.

CDR3 amino acids: CASSLDRTYGYTF. CDR3 DNA sequence: TGTGCCAGCAGTCTCGACAGGACCTATGGCTACACCTTC. The chain couples TRBV27 to TRBJ1-2; maybe TRBD1 (6 bases). Trimming pared 5 bases from V and 4 bases from J, leaving 11 bases between. The germline gives CDR1 MNHEY, CDR2 SMNVEV (reference sequence). CDR3 length equals 13 residues.

This clone was counted ten times or more. The CDR3 loop reads CASRTGLRSSFASTDTQYF. The CDR3 region has the DNA TGTGCCAGCAGGACGGGACTACGCTCCTCCTTTGCTAGCACAGATACGCAGTATTTT. The chain is built from TRBV2 and TRBJ2-3, with 7 positions matching TRBD2. CDR1 and CDR2 from the germline V gene are SNHLY and FYNNEI. The CDR3 covers 19 residues. With 6 bases clipped from V and 0 bases from J, the junction kept 18 bases outside the gene matches.

The rearrangement links TRBV7-3 to TRBJ2-3; TRBD2 might be the D (6 bases). V was pared by 1 base and J by 2 bases, with 13 bases between. CDR1 SGHTA and CDR2 FQGTGA come from the germline V gene. The CDR3 extends over 16 amino acids. CDR3 sequence (DNA): TGTGCCAGCAGCTTAAACGGACTAAGAACCACAGATACGCAGTATTTT. Translation gives CASSLNGLRTTDTQYF.

This clone has a single count. The chain uses TRBV7-9 and TRBJ2-7; 7 bases align to TRBD2. The trim removed 5 bases at V and 0 bases at J, leaving 4 bases unmatched. Germline V CDR1 and CDR2: SEHNR, FQNEAQ (reference sequence). The CDR3 sequence is 14 residues long. The CDR3 loop reads CASSVGGYSYEQYF. The CDR3 DNA is TGTGCCAGCAGCGTCGGGGGGTACTCCTACGAGCAGTACTTC.

This clone was seen more than once but under ten times. J is TRBJ1-2 and V is TRBV5-6; tentatively, D is TRBD1 (5 bases). The length of the CDR3 is 16 residues. The ends were cut back, 6 bases at V and 4 bases at J, with 22 bases in the middle. The germline gives CDR1 SGHDT, CDR2 YYEEEE. The CDR3 loop reads CASKSGVGQGSYGYTF. Written as DNA, the CDR3 is TGTGCCAGCAAATCGGGGGTAGGGCAGGGCTCCTATGGCTACACCTTC.

The rearrangement joins TRBV6-1 to TRBJ1-5, with D hard to call. Trimming left V 4 bases short and J 4 bases short, with 8 bases between. Germline CDR1 reads MNHNS; CDR2 reads SASEGT. CDR3 length equals 13 residues. The CDR3 loop reads CASSGARNQPQHF. As DNA, the CDR3 is TGTGCCAGCAGTGGAGCCCGTAATCAGCCCCAGCATTTT.

The chain joins TRBV7-3 to TRBJ2-7; 10 positions match TRBD2. The V gene end was trimmed by 1 base and the J gene end by 5 bases; junction bases not matched to a gene: 8. The CDR3 length is 16 residues. CDR1 SGHTA and CDR2 FQGTGA come from the germline V gene. The CDR3 sequence: CASSLMASGSGNEQYF. The CDR3 coding sequence is TGTGCCAGCAGCTTAATGGCTAGCGGGAGTGGGAACGAGCAGTACTTC.

The V call is TRBV7-8, the J call TRBJ2-1, with TRBD2 matching over 13 bases. The CDR3 is made up of 17 amino acids. Germline CDR1 reads SGHVS; CDR2 reads FQNEAQ. V lost 4 bases to trimming and J lost 9 bases; unmatched junction nucleotides: 12. CDR3 sequence reads: CASSSLLGTSGIGEQFF. The CDR3 nucleotides are TGTGCCAGCAGCTCCCTACTTGGGACTAGCGGGATTGGTGAGCAGTTCTTC.

The V gene is TRBV5-1, the J gene TRBJ2-1; TRBD2 matches 7 bases. V trimming: 4 bases; J trimming: 10 bases; junction bases outside the gene matches: 14. CDR3 length equals 15 residues. Germline V lookup: CDR1 SGHRS, CDR2 YFSETQ. In DNA form, the CDR3 reads TGCGCCAGCAGCCAGCCAGTTGGGGGGGAAGGCGAGCAGTTCTTC. This encodes CASSQPVGGEGEQFF. The full variable domain, completed using reference TRBV5-1 and TRBJ2-1, is KAGVTQTPRYLIKTRGQQVTLSCSPISGHRSVSWYQQTPGQGLQFLFEYFSETQRNKGNFPGRFSGRQFSNSRSEMNVSTLELGDSALYLCASSQPVGGEGEQFFGPGTRLTVL.

The genes are TRBV6-1 and TRBJ2-1, with 7 bases identical to TRBD2. Germline V lookup: CDR1 MNHNS, CDR2 SASEGT. The V segment lost 4 bases and the J segment 5 bases; nucleotides outside the gene matches: 8. This CDR3 region has 15 residues. The CDR3 DNA reads as TGTGCCAGCAGTGTTGAGGGGAGGGGAAACAATGAGCAGTTCTTC. It is translated as CASSVEGRGNNEQFF.

The chain has TRBV23-1 and TRBJ1-1; D is unresolved. TRBV23-1 is placed among ORFs of uncertain function. V was trimmed by 4 bases and J by 1 base, leaving 10 bases between them. CDR3 size: 14 residues. CDR3 loop: CASSPLGGNTEAFF. The CDR3 DNA sequence: TGCGCCAGCAGTCCATTAGGAGGGAACACTGAAGCTTTCTTT.

The chain joins TRBV19 to TRBJ2-7; 14 bases are a match to TRBD2. The CDR3 spans 16 residues. V lost 7 bases and J lost 6; bases outside the gene matches: 11. Germline values: CDR1 LNHDA, CDR2 SQIVND (reference sequence). The CDR3 spells CASITGLAGVFPEQYF. The CDR3 DNA is TGTGCCAGTATTACGGGACTAGCGGGAGTTTTCCCCGAGCAGTACTTC.

The V and J genes are TRBV7-9 and TRBJ1-3, with 9 bases that match TRBD1. CDR3 length: 15 residues. The V and J ends lost 5 bases and 4 bases, in that order; junction bases with no gene match: 6. Germline V gene data show CDR1 as SEHNR and CDR2 as FQNEAQ (reference sequence). CDR3 sequence reads: CASSGDRAFGNTIYF. The CDR3 DNA sequence: TGTGCCAGCAGCGGGGACAGGGCCTTCGGAAACACCATATATTTT.

This clone has only one observation. This chain's CDR3 is CARINPGQCSGNTIYF. CDR3 coding DNA: TGTGCCAGGATCAACCCGGGACAATGCTCTGGAAACACCATATATTTT. V is TRBV6-9 and J is TRBJ1-3, with D maybe TRBD1 (6 bases). CDR1 and CDR2 (germline): MNHGY, SVAAGI. There are 16 residues in the CDR3. V lost 9 bases and J lost 0, with 18 bases in between.

The V call is TRBV28, the J call TRBJ2-5; 8 positions match TRBD2. Germline V gene data show CDR1 as MDHEN and CDR2 as SYDVKM. This CDR3 has 15 residues. V shed 3 bases and J 1 base; nucleotides not matched to a gene: 4. The chain's CDR3 is CASSFPGGGQETQYF. Here the CDR3 DNA reads TGTGCCAGCAGTTTTCCGGGGGGGGGCCAAGAGACCCAGTACTTC.